This section outlines one T cell receptor beta chain sequence together with its context. The target antigen is unknown. This sample is part of a study of shared clonotypes between healthy human individuals. Genomic DNA of each subset was evenly split across several immunoSEQ plates. The DNA input per sorted-subset replicate PCR was about 180 ng, corresponding to around 30,000 T cell genomes. TCRdb's table, derived via immunoSEQ multiplex PCR, lists solely in-frame clones and lacks some. This sample has about 1,900,000 clones, with approximately 94% found just once. The CDR3 spans 14 residues. V shed 0 bases and J shed 7 bases, with 10 bases lying between them. CDR1 and CDR2 (germline): SGDLS, YYNGEE. The naive CD8 subset, CD45RO-negative cells positively selected for CCR7, excluded terminally differentiated effector memory CD45RA+ cells. Whole-study findings and limits: Generation probabilities of non-shared clonotypes were lower (relative to those shared by all four donors).

This chain joins TRBV9 and TRBJ1-4, with a weak D call TRBD1 (5 bases). The receptor was isolated from a man aged 18 to 35 in good health. The sequencing sample was made of naive CD8+ T cells sorted from blood. In DNA, the CDR3 is TGTGCCAGCAGCGTAGGCGGGGCCGGTGAAAAACTGTTTTTT. Translating it yields CASSVGGAGEKLFF.